Listed below are T cell receptor beta chains from one sample, sequenced in a study of blood T cells in healthy people across ages. MiXCR, run by TCRdb on the 5' RACE reads, gives a single entry per CDR3 protein. The repertoire has 1.5 million to 1.9 million distinct CDR3 sequences, around 40% of them found once; the top ten carry about 4%. Sequencing was carried out using blood. These receptors came from a woman between 18 and 29 years old in good health. CDR3s include the opening cysteine and the closing phenylalanine or tryptophan. A D gene is named only where the DNA matches it firmly. Size is omitted from some rows. Given values are once, few, many or a class for expanded clones.

v_call	d_call	j_call	clone_size	cdr3_nt	cdr3_aa
TRBV30	-	TRBJ1-2	-	TGTGCCGCGTGGACTCGAGAGAACTATGGCTACACCTTC	CAAWTRENYGYTF
TRBV4-3	-	TRBJ1-6	-	TGCGCCGGCAGCCAAGCCGAGGACAGTAATTCACCCCTCCACTTT	CAGSQAEDSNSPLHF
TRBV10-2	-	TRBJ2-3	many	TGCGCCAGCAGTACGGGGAACACAGATACGCAGTATTTT	CASSTGNTDTQYF
TRBV30	-	TRBJ1-1	-	TGTGCCTGGAGTCTCGACGGGAGACAGGAAGCTTTCTTT	CAWSLDGRQEAFF
TRBV28	TRBD2	TRBJ2-4	-	TGTGCCAGCAGGCCCACCGGGACTAGAGTGTGGATTACGTCCAAAAACATTCAGTACTTC	CASRPTGTRVWITSKNIQYF
TRBV18	TRBD1	TRBJ2-1	few	TGTGCCAGCTCACCTTCACAGGGGTCCTACAATGAGCAGTTCTTC	CASSPSQGSYNEQFF
TRBV28	TRBD1	TRBJ2-5	-	TGTGCCAGCAGTTTTTGGGACAGGGGTGCGGAGACCCAGTACTTC	CASSFWDRGAETQYF
TRBV2	TRBD1	TRBJ2-3	few	TGTGCCAGCAGTGAGGGACAGAGCACAGATACGCAGTATTTT	CASSEGQSTDTQYF
TRBV27	-	TRBJ2-6	-	TGTGCCAGTTTATCAGGTTCTGGGGCCAACGTCCTGACTTTC	CASLSGSGANVLTF
TRBV7-2	TRBD1	TRBJ1-2	-	TGTGCCAGCAGCTCAGGACAGGGGATCCTCTATGGCTACACCTTC	CASSSGQGILYGYTF
TRBV27	-	TRBJ2-7	-	TGTGCCAGCAGTTTAAGACTAAGGTACGAGCAGTACTTC	CASSLRLRYEQYF
TRBV4-3	-	TRBJ2-1	few	TGCGCCAGCAGCCGAAAACAGGGAAATGAGCAGTTCTTC	CASSRKQGNEQFF
TRBV9	-	TRBJ2-1	-	TGTGCCAGCAGCGCCTCCCGTGGTCAGGGGCTCGGGTACAATGAGCAGTTCTTC	CASSASRGQGLGYNEQFF
TRBV25-1	-	TRBJ2-4	-	TGTGCCAGTAAGAATCGACGGCCTAGTAGGGACATTCAGTACTTC	CASKNRRPSRDIQYF
TRBV4-1	TRBD1	TRBJ2-7	many	TGCGCCAGCAGCCACCGACAGGGGTCCTCCTACGAGCAGTACTTC	CASSHRQGSSYEQYF
TRBV7-8	-	TRBJ2-3	few	TGTGCCAGCAGCTTAGGGGATACCCTGGCAAGCACAGATACGCAGTATTTT	CASSLGDTLASTDTQYF
TRBV4-3	TRBD1	TRBJ2-5	few	TGCGCCAGCAGTCCCGGGACAGTGAGCGGAGCTCAGTACTTC	CASSPGTVSGAQYF
TRBV20-1	-	TRBJ2-5	-	TGCAGTGCTAGCGTCGGCAGACAAGAGACCCAGTACTTC	CSASVGRQETQYF
TRBV12-5	TRBD1	TRBJ1-3	-	TGTGCTAGTGGCCTGACAGGGGAGAGCTCTGGAAACACCATATATTTT	CASGLTGESSGNTIYF
TRBV9	TRBD2	TRBJ2-1	-	TGTGCCAGCAGCGTAGGGGGACGCGCGGGAGGTTTCTACAATGAGCAGTTCTTC	CASSVGGRAGGFYNEQFF
TRBV20-1	TRBD1	TRBJ2-2	-	TGCAGTGCGGAAGAGCTGGGACAGGGGGGCACCGGGGAGCTGTTTTTT	CSAEELGQGGTGELFF
TRBV9	-	TRBJ2-3	few	TGTGCCAGCAGCGTAGCCGGTAGCGGCTTCACAGATACGCAGTATTTT	CASSVAGSGFTDTQYF
TRBV18	-	TRBJ2-7	-	TGTGCCAGCTCACCTGGCAGGACCCCCTACGAGCAGTACTTC	CASSPGRTPYEQYF
TRBV5-1	TRBD1	TRBJ2-5	-	TGCGCCAGCAGCCCACAACTGGGACAGGGCGAAGAGACCCAGTACTTC	CASSPQLGQGEETQYF